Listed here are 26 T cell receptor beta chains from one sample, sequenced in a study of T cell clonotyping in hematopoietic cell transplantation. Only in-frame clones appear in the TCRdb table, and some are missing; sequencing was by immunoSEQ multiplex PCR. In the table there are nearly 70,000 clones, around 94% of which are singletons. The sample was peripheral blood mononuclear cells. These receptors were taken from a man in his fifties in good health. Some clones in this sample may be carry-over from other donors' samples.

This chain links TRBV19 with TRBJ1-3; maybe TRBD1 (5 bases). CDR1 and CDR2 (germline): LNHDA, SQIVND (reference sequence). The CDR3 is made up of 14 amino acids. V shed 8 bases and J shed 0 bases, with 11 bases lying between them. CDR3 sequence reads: CASRDGGSGNTIYF. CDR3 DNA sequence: TGTGCCAGTCGGGACGGCGGCTCTGGAAACACCATATATTTT.

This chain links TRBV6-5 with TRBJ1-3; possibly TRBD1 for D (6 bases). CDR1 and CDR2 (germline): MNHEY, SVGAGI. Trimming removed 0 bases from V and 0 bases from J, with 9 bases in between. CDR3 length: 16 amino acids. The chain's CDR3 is CASSYSTGLSGNTIYF. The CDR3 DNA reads TGTGCCAGCAGTTACTCCACAGGGCTCTCTGGAAACACCATATATTTT.

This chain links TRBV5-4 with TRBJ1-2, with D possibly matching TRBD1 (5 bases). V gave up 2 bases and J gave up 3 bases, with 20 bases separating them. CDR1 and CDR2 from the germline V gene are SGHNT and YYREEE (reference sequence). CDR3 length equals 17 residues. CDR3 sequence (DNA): TGTGCCAGCAGCTTAGGGGCCTGGGGCCCTCTTGACTATGGCTACACCTTC. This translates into CASSLGAWGPLDYGYTF.

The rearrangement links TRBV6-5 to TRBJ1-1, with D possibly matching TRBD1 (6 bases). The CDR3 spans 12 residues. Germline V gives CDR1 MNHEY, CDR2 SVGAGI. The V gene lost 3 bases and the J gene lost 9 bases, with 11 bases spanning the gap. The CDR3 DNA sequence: TGTGCCAGCAGTTATGTCGGGGGCAAAGCTTTCTTT. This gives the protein CASSYVGGKAFF.

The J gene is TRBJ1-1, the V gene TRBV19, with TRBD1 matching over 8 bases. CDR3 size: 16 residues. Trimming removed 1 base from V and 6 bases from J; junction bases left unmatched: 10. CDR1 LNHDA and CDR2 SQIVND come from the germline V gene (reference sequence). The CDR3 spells CASSIAPWTGSSEAFF. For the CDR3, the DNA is TGTGCCAGTAGTATAGCGCCCTGGACAGGGAGTTCTGAAGCTTTCTTT.

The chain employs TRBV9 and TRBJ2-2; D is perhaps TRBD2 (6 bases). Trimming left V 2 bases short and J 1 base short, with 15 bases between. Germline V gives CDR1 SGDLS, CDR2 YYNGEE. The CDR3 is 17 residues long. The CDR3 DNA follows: TGTGCCAGCAGCGTTTCTCGACGGGGGAAGAACACCGGGGAGCTGTTTTTT. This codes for CASSVSRRGKNTGELFF.

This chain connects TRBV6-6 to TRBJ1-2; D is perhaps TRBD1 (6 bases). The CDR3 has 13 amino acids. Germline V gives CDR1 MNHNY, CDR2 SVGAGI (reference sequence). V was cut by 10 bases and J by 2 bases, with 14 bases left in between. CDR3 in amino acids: CATLSGTNYGYTF. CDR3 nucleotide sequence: TGTGCCACCCTAAGCGGGACAAACTATGGCTACACCTTC.

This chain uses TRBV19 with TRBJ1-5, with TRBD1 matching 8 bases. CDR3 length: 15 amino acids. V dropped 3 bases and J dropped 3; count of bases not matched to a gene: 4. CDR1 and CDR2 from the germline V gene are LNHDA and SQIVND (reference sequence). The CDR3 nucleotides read TGTGCCAGTAGTATTCCAGGGGGCTACAATCAGCCCCAGCATTTT. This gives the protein CASSIPGGYNQPQHF.

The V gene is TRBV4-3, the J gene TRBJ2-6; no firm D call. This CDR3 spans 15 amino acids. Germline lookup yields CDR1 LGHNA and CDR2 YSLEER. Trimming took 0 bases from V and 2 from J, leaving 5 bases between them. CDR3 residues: CASSQEGTGANVLTF. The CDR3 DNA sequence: TGCGCCAGCAGCCAAGAGGGGACTGGGGCCAACGTCCTGACTTTC.

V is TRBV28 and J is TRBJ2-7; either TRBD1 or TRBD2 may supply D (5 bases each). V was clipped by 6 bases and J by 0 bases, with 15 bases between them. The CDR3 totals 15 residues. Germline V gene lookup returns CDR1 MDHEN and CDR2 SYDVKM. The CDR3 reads CASRSAGTNSYEQYF. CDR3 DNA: TGTGCCAGCAGGTCTGCCGGGACCAACTCCTACGAGCAGTACTTC.

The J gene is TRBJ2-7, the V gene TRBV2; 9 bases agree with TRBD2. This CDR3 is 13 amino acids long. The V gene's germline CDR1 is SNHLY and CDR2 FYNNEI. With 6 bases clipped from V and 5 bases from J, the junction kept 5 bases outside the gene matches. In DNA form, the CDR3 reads TGTGCCAGCAGCAGGACTAGCGACCACGAGCAGTACTTC. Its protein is CASSRTSDHEQYF.

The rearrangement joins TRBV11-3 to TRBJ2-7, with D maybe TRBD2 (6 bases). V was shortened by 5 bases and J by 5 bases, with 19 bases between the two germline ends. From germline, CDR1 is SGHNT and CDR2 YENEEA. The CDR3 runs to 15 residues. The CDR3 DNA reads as TGTGCCAGCAGCCTAAATTTGGGGGGTATCAACGAGCAGTACTTC. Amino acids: CASSLNLGGINEQYF.

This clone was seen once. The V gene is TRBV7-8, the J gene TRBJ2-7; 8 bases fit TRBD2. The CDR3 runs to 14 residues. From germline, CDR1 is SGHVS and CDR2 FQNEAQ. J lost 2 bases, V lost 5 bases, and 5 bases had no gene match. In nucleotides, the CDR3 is TGTGCCAGCAGCCGGGGACTAGATACCTACGAGCAGTACTTC. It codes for CASSRGLDTYEQYF.

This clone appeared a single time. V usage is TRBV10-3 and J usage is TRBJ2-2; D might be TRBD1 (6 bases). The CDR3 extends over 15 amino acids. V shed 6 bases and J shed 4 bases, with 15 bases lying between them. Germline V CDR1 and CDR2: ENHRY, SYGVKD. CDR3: CAIRKTGLSTGELFF. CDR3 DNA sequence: TGTGCCATCAGGAAAACAGGGTTAAGCACCGGGGAGCTGTTTTTT.

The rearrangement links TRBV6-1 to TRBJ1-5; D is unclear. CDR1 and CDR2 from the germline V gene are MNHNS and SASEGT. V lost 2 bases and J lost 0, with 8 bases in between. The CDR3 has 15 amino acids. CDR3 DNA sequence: TGTGCCAGCAGTGAATCCAGCTATAGCAATCAGCCCCAGCATTTT. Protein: CASSESSYSNQPQHF.

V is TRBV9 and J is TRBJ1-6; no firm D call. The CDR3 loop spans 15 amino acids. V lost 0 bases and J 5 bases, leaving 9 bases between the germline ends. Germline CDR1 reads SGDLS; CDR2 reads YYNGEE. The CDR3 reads CASSVADTNNSPLHF. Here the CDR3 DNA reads TGTGCCAGCAGCGTAGCGGATACCAATAATTCACCCCTCCACTTT.

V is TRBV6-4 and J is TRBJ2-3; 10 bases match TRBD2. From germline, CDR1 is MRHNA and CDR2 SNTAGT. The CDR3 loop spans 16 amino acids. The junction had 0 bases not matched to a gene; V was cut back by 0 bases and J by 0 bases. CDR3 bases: TGTGCCAGCAGTGACTCAGCGGGAGGGAGCACAGATACGCAGTATTTT. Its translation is CASSDSAGGSTDTQYF.

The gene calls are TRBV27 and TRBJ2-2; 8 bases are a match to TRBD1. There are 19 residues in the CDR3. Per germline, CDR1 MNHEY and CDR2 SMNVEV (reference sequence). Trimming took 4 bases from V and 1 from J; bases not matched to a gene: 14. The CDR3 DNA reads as TGTGCCAGCAGTTCCCGAACCTCCCTCGGGACAGGGAACACCGGGGAGCTGTTTTTT. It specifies CASSSRTSLGTGNTGELFF.

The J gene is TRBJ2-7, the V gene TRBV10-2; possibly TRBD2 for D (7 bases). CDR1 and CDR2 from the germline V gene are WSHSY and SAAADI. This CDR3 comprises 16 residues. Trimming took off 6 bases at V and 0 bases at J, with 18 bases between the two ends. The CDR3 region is CASRAGGGINSYEQYF. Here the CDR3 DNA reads TGCGCCAGCAGGGCTGGGGGGGGCATTAACTCCTACGAGCAGTACTTC.

The CDR3 nucleotides are TGTGCCAGCAGCTTTCCTCAGGGATACTCTGGAAACACCATATATTTT. Its protein product is CASSFPQGYSGNTIYF. This chain connects TRBV7-2 to TRBJ1-3, with a weak D call TRBD1 (5 bases). This CDR3 has 16 residues. V lost 3 bases and J 0 bases, leaving 12 bases between the germline ends. CDR1 and CDR2 (germline): SGHTA, FQGNSA.

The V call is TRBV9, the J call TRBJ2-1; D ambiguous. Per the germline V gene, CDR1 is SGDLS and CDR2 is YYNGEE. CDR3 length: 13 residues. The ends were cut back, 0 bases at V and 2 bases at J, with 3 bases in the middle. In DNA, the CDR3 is TGTGCCAGCAGCGTAGCTCCCTACAATGAGCAGTTCTTC. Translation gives CASSVAPYNEQFF.

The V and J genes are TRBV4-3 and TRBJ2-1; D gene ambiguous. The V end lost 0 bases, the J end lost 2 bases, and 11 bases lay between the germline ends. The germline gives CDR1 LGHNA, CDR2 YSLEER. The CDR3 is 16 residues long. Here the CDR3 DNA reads TGCGCCAGCAGCCAAGATGCAGAATCAACCTACAATGAGCAGTTCTTC. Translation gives CASSQDAESTYNEQFF.

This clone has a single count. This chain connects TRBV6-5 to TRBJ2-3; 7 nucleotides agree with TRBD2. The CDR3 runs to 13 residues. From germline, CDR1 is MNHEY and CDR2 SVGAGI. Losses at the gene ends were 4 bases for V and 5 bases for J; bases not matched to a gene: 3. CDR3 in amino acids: CASSWTSRDTQYF. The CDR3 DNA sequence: TGTGCCAGCAGTTGGACTAGTCGAGATACGCAGTATTTT.

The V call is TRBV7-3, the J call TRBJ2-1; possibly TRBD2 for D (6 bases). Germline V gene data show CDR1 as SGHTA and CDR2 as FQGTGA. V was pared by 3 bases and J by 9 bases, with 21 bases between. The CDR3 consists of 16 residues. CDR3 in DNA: TGTGCCAGCAGCTTGGAGGGATCGGGCGGTCGGGCTGAGCAGTTCTTC. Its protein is CASSLEGSGGRAEQFF.

In DNA form, the CDR3 reads TGTGCCAGCAGTTTACCTGGTTGGGGCACTGAAGCTTTCTTT. Its protein is CASSLPGWGTEAFF. The gene calls are TRBV28 and TRBJ1-1; D unclear. CDR1 and CDR2 (germline): MDHEN, SYDVKM. The V end lost 2 bases, the J end lost 4 bases, and 11 bases lay between the germline ends. This CDR3 region has 14 residues. The variable domain in full, completed from reference TRBV28 and TRBJ1-1, reads DVKVTQSSRYLVKRTGEKVFLECVQDMDHENMFWYRQDPGLGLRLIYFSYDVKMKEKGDIPEGYSVSREKKERFSLILESASTNQTSMYLCASSLPGWGTEAFFGQGTRLTVV.

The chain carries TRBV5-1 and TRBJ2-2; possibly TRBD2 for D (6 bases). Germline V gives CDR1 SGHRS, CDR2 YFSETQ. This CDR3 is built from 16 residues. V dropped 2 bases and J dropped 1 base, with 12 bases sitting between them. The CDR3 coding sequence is TGCGCCAGCAGCTTAAGGGGAGGAGGGAACACCGGGGAGCTGTTTTTT. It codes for CASSLRGGGNTGELFF.